The 21 T cell receptor beta chains below all came from one sample that was sequenced in a study of cytomegalovirus exposure and HLA in healthy donors. 13 Jbeta primers and 60 Vbeta primers were used for the PCR. Clones were read by immunoSEQ multiplex PCR, and TCRdb kept only the in-frame ones, dropping some. The sample records about 120,000 clones, roughly 9.9% being singletons. Sequences were obtained from PBMCs. The receptors shown here come from a man under 40 in good health and CMV-seronegative.

The rearrangement uses TRBV27 and TRBJ1-1; D perhaps matches TRBD1 (6 bases). Germline lookup yields CDR1 MNHEY and CDR2 SMNVEV (reference sequence). The CDR3 runs 15 residues. Trimming shortened V by 8 bases and J by 0 bases, and 16 bases separated the two germline ends. CDR3 protein: CASAEGGAVNTEAFF. The CDR3 DNA is TGTGCCAGCGCAGAGGGGGGGGCTGTGAACACTGAAGCTTTCTTT.

CDR3 coding DNA: TGTGCCAGCAGTGAAGCGCTTCGATGGGCCTCCAATCAGCCCCAGCATTTT. Translated: CASSEALRWASNQPQHF. The V call is TRBV2, the J call TRBJ1-5; D is unclear. The germline CDR1 and CDR2 sequences are SNHLY and FYNNEI. The CDR3 spans 17 residues. Trimming shortened V by 0 bases and J by 3 bases, and 15 bases separated the two germline ends.

This chain joins TRBV7-2 and TRBJ2-5; 8 bases map to TRBD2. CDR1 SGHTA and CDR2 FQGNSA come from the germline V gene. CDR3 length equals 17 residues. Trimming at V came to 4 bases and at J to 5 bases, leaving 15 bases not matched to a gene. The CDR3 DNA reads TGTGCCAGCAGCTCCCAGGGACTGTCGGGGGGGCGGGAGACCCAGTACTTC. Protein: CASSSQGLSGGRETQYF.

The chain joins TRBV28 to TRBJ2-5, with D possibly TRBD1 on 5 matching bases. The CDR3 consists of 13 residues. V was pared by 6 bases and J by 2 bases, with 10 bases between. CDR1 MDHEN and CDR2 SYDVKM come from the germline V gene. The CDR3 sequence is CASSPDRQETQYF. As DNA, the CDR3 is TGTGCCAGCAGCCCCGACAGACAAGAGACCCAGTACTTC.

A few counts support this clone. This chain uses TRBV5-1 with TRBJ2-7; a weak D match, TRBD1 (5 bases). The CDR3 consists of 12 residues. Per germline, CDR1 SGHRS and CDR2 YFSETQ. Trimming left V 3 bases short and J 7 bases short, with 11 bases between. For the CDR3, the DNA is TGCGCCAGCAGCTCGGGCACAGGAGAGCAGTACTTC. Protein product: CASSSGTGEQYF.

The chain links TRBV14 to TRBJ2-7; no clear D gene. V dropped 1 base and J dropped 0 bases, with 13 bases sitting between them. The CDR3 covers 16 residues. Germline V gene sequence: CDR1 SGHDN, CDR2 FVKESK. CDR3 sequence (DNA): TGTGCCAGCAGCCAAGGAACAGCCCGAAGCTCCTACGAGCAGTACTTC. It codes for CASSQGTARSSYEQYF.

The J gene is TRBJ1-1, the V gene TRBV2, with unresolved D. Germline-derived CDR1 and CDR2 are SNHLY and FYNNEI. The V end was cut by 7 bases, the J end by 11 bases, with 11 bases between. The CDR3 runs 10 residues. The CDR3: CASIGSRAFF. CDR3 in DNA: TGTGCCAGCATAGGGAGCAGGGCTTTCTTT.

This clone occurred a few times. This chain joins TRBV9 and TRBJ1-2, with TRBD1 matching over 9 bases. Germline CDR1 is SGDLS and CDR2 is YYNGEE. The J segment lost 2 bases and the V segment lost 4 bases, leaving 6 bases of the junction unmatched. This CDR3 has 15 residues. The CDR3 coding sequence is TGTGCCAGCAGCTCAACAGGGGGCGAGAACTATGGCTACACCTTC. Encoded protein: CASSSTGGENYGYTF. Using reference TRBV9 and TRBJ1-2 for the parts outside the CDR3, the full variable domain is DSGVTQTPKHLITATGQRVTLRCSPRSGDLSVYWYQQSLDQGLQFLIQYYNGEERAKGNILERFSAQQFPDLHSELNLSSLELGDSALYFCASSSTGGENYGYTFGSGTRLTVV.

This clone appeared a few times. V is TRBV30 and J is TRBJ2-5; 10 bases match TRBD1. V was clipped by 6 bases and J by 4 bases; unmatched bases: 8. There are 14 residues in the CDR3. Germline assignment: CDR1 GTSNPN and CDR2 SVGIG (reference sequence). The CDR3 protein is CACQGQGTGETQYF. In DNA form, the CDR3 reads TGTGCCTGCCAGGGACAGGGGACGGGAGAGACCCAGTACTTC.

This sequence joins TRBV4-1 and TRBJ1-1, with D possibly matching TRBD1 (5 bases). The CDR3 runs to 14 residues. Germline assignment: CDR1 MGHRA and CDR2 YSYEKL. Trimming pared 0 bases from V and 9 bases from J, leaving 14 bases between. The CDR3 loop reads CASSQETGRTKAFF. In nucleotides, the CDR3 is TGCGCCAGCAGCCAAGAAACCGGCCGGACAAAAGCTTTCTTT.

The gene calls are TRBV15 and TRBJ2-7, with D possibly matching TRBD2 (7 bases). Trimming left V 0 bases short and J 5 bases short, with 17 bases between. The germline CDR1 and CDR2 sequences are LNHNV and YYDKDF (reference sequence). The CDR3 is 16 amino acids. DNA for the CDR3: TGTGCCACCAGCAGAGATCGGGGGGCAGGGTCAGACGAGCAGTACTTC. Protein sequence: CATSRDRGAGSDEQYF. Full variable domain (rest looked up from reference TRBV15 and TRBJ2-7): DAMVIQNPRYQVTQFGKPVTLSCSQTLNHNVMYWYQQKSSQAPKLLFHYYDKDFNNEADTPDNFQSRRPNTSFCFLDIRSPGLGDTAMYLCATSRDRGAGSDEQYFGPGTRLTVT.

This clone has more than one count but fewer than ten. This rearrangement joins TRBV19 to TRBJ1-2; 11 bases are a match to TRBD1. J was trimmed by 7 bases and V by 9 bases; bases with no gene match: 7. There are 13 residues in the CDR3. The germline gives CDR1 LNHDA, CDR2 SQIVND (reference sequence). CDR3: CASLGQGARGYTF. The CDR3 bases are TGTGCCAGCCTCGGACAGGGGGCGCGTGGCTACACCTTC.

This clone was counted only a few times. The CDR3 spells CASSVQLHNEQFF. The CDR3 DNA sequence: TGTGCCAGTAGTGTCCAACTTCACAATGAGCAGTTCTTC. V gene TRBV19 combines with J gene TRBJ2-1; no clear D. The ends were cut back, 5 bases at V and 5 bases at J, with 10 bases in the middle. The germline CDR1 and CDR2 sequences are LNHDA and SQIVND (reference sequence). This CDR3 has 13 amino acids. Variable domain in full (rest from reference TRBV19 and TRBJ2-1): DGGITQSPKYLFRKEGQNVTLSCEQNLNHDAMYWYRQDPGQGLRLIYYSQIVNDFQKGDIAEGYSVSREKKESFPLTVTSAQKNPTAFYLCASSVQLHNEQFFGPGTRLTVL.

The chain carries TRBV29-1 and TRBJ2-6, with D possibly matching TRBD2 (6 bases). CDR3 length: 14 residues. Looked up from germline, CDR1 is SQVTM and CDR2 is ANQGSEA. V lost 7 bases, J lost 1 base, and 11 bases lay in between. The CDR3: CSAGGESGANVLTF. In DNA form, the CDR3 reads TGCAGCGCCGGGGGAGAATCTGGGGCCAACGTCCTGACTTTC.

This chain connects TRBV7-9 to TRBJ2-4; TRBD2 is a possible D gene (6 bases). Germline CDR1 and CDR2: SEHNR and FQNEAQ (reference sequence). The CDR3 spans 17 residues. Trimming left V 3 bases short and J 0 bases short, with 15 bases between. The CDR3 nucleotides are TGTGCCAGCAGCTTGGAGGGGCGGAGTCTAGCCAAAAACATTCAGTACTTC. It specifies CASSLEGRSLAKNIQYF.

The chain links TRBV28 to TRBJ2-5; 10 nucleotides align to TRBD1. The ends lost 5 bases at V and 13 bases at J; junction bases unmatched: 7. The CDR3 has 12 residues. In germline, CDR1 is MDHEN, CDR2 SYDVKM. CDR3 loop: CASSPGTGVPYF. CDR3 DNA sequence: TGTGCCAGCAGTCCCGGGACAGGGGTACCGTACTTC.

This clone has just a few counts. The chain recombines TRBV29-1 with TRBJ2-7; D gene ambiguous. V was trimmed by 2 bases and J by 3 bases, leaving 8 bases between them. CDR3 length: 12 amino acids. Germline loops: CDR1 SQVTM, CDR2 ANQGSEA. The CDR3 DNA reads as TGCAGCGTTGAAAACAATTACTACGAGCAGTACTTC. Its translation is CSVENNYYEQYF.

The genes are TRBV30 and TRBJ2-5; TRBD2 matches at 7 bases. Unmatched junction bases numbered 11, after V lost 5 bases and J lost 5 bases. CDR1 is GTSNPN, CDR2 SVGIG, per germline (reference sequence). The CDR3 spans 14 residues. The CDR3 nucleotides are TGTGCCTGGCGGACTAGGGCGGGAGTGGAGACCCAGTACTTC. This gives the protein CAWRTRAGVETQYF.

This clone was observed a handful of times. The chain's CDR3 is CASSIAGKSGANVLTF. CDR3 in DNA: TGTGCCAGTAGTATAGCGGGGAAAAGTGGGGCCAACGTCCTGACTTTC. The rearrangement uses TRBV19 and TRBJ2-6; D is possibly TRBD2 (5 bases). CDR1 is LNHDA and CDR2 is SQIVND in the germline V gene (reference sequence). The CDR3 contains 16 residues. The V end lost 1 base, the J end lost 3 bases, and 10 bases lay between the germline ends.

The chain couples TRBV5-4 to TRBJ2-1; TRBD2 aligns across 7 bases. Losses at the gene ends were 4 bases for V and 8 bases for J; bases not matched to a gene: 6. Germline-derived CDR1 and CDR2 are SGHNT and YYREEE (reference sequence). The CDR3 spans 13 residues. The CDR3, as DNA: TGTGCCAGCAGCGAAGGACTAGGCTATGAGCAGTTCTTC. Its translation: CASSEGLGYEQFF.

This clone turned up a few times. The chain has TRBV7-9 and TRBJ2-7; TRBD2 aligns across 13 bases. Germline V gives CDR1 SEHNR, CDR2 FQNEAQ (reference sequence). The V and J ends lost 5 bases and 0 bases, in that order; junction bases with no gene match: 7. CDR3 length: 17 amino acids. CDR3 sequence reads: CASSPRLAGGLSYEQYF. The CDR3 DNA reads TGTGCCAGCAGCCCGAGACTAGCGGGAGGCCTCTCCTACGAGCAGTACTTC.